These T cell receptor beta chains were read from a single sample in a study of blood T cell repertoires in COVID-19. Assay: immunoSEQ multiplex PCR; the TCRdb copy retains only in-frame clones and omits some. This table has more than 100,000 clones, roughly 84% appearing once. Sequencing input: PBMCs or T cells enriched from blood (not recorded which). The receptors originated from a woman between 25 and 40 years old who had recovered from COVID-19. The CDR3 runs from the conserved cysteine through the conserved F or W. Size is stated for part of the rows, as once, few or many counts, or as a class when the clone is expanded.

>TRBJ1-1|TRBV5-4|.
CASSLGGLNTEAFF
>TRBJ2-2|TRBV19|.
CASSIFYNTGELFF
>TRBJ2-2|TRBV15|few
CATSGLAGAPGELFF
>TRBJ2-7|TRBV5-1|.
CASSPDLDRVHEQYF
>TRBJ2-3|TRBV24-1|.
CATSDFVTDTQYF
>TRBJ2-2|TRBV27|.
CASSVTGNGELFF
>TRBJ2-7|TRBV19|.
CASSMTSGRRFEQYF
>TRBJ2-7|TRBV4-1|.
CASSRNGVQGTDEQYF
>TRBJ2-6|TRBV28|.
CASLSGANVLTF
>TRBJ1-3|TRBV4-3|.
CASSQDDARQAPKNTIYF
>TRBJ2-1|TRBV6-5|few
CASKEGQENEQFF
>TRBJ1-3|TRBV2|few
CASSGTTGDTIYF
>TRBJ2-3|TRBV5-1|few
CASSLGTSGNTDTQYF
>TRBJ1-4|TRBV15|.
CATSREPKSRGEKLFF
>TRBJ2-5|TRBV2|.
CASTRAQGVGETQYF
>TRBJ1-1|TRBV7-2|once
CASSPTTGGAEAFF
>TRBJ2-7|TRBV7-9|.
CASSISSGSDYEQYF
>TRBJ2-7|TRBV7-8|.
CASSLVSGGSAYEQYF
>TRBJ1-5|TRBV30|.
CAWSSYSNQPQHF
>TRBJ1-2|TRBV6-6|.
CASKTNRGFIYGYTF
>TRBJ1-2|TRBV2|.
CASSEVGGENYGYTF
>TRBJ1-2|TRBV6-5|.
CASSLDSYGYTF
>TRBJ1-5|TRBV28|.
CASRSGEQPQHF
>TRBJ2-1|TRBV29-1|.
CSVDPPPRGQFF
>TRBJ2-2|TRBV5-1|once
CASKTPGTGGFTGELFF
>TRBJ2-5|TRBV18|.
CASSQSGLPSETQYF
>TRBJ2-3|TRBV9|.
CASNGPGQGPDTQYF
>TRBJ1-3|TRBV19|.
CASRIQVSGNTIYF
>TRBJ1-3|TRBV6-5|few
CASSRVYKDTIYF
>TRBJ2-7|TRBV29-1|once
CSVRRGTGGEYEQYF
>TRBJ1-1|TRBV29-1|.
CSGLDRAEAFF
>TRBJ2-1|TRBV28|.
CASTQRGSSYNEQFF
>TRBJ1-2|TRBV7-8|.
CASSLGGQGYGYTF
>TRBJ1-2|TRBV9|.
CASSVAGHNYGYTF
>TRBJ2-3|TRBV6-2/TRBV6-3|.
CASSPGQETDTQYF
>TRBJ2-5|TRBV6-5|.
CASSRDRGETQYF
>TRBJ2-2|TRBV5-8|.
CASSMQRLAGALFF
>TRBJ1-1|TRBV6-2/TRBV6-3|.
CASSYGTGSDTEAFF
>TRBJ2-2|TRBV5-4|.
CASSSQTSRGGELFF
>TRBJ2-1|TRBV2|few
CASKLAGEQFF
>TRBJ2-2|TRBV4-1|once
CASSQAITTGFAGELFF